The rows below give T cell receptor beta chains drawn from one sample of a study of blood T cell repertoires in COVID-19. The data were produced by immunoSEQ multiplex PCR, yet TCRdb's version contains in-frame clones alone and is incomplete. Among 130,000 or so clones listed, around four fifths were seen once. Sequenced: peripheral blood. These receptors all come from a human donor in a cohort sampled during active COVID-19. Each CDR3 is given with its conserved first and last residue. The order of the fields is J gene, clone size, D gene, V gene, CDR3 DNA, CDR3 protein. A D gene is named only where the DNA matches it firmly. The listing skips clone size in some rows; elsewhere it reads once, few, many or a size class.

j_call: TRBJ2-1
clone_size: .
d_call: .
v_call: TRBV6-4
cdr3_nt: TGTGCCAGCAGTGACTCAATGCGGGCGGGCGTGAATGAGCAGTTCTTC
cdr3_aa: CASSDSMRAGVNEQFF

j_call: TRBJ2-4
clone_size: .
d_call: .
v_call: TRBV6-2/TRBV6-3
cdr3_nt: TGTGCCAGCAGTTACGTTCTAGGGGATACCGAAAACATTCAGTACTTC
cdr3_aa: CASSYVLGDTENIQYF

j_call: TRBJ2-7
clone_size: .
d_call: .
v_call: TRBV11-2
cdr3_nt: TGTGCCAGCAGCCGACTTAGGGGAGGCTACGAGCAGTACTTC
cdr3_aa: CASSRLRGGYEQYF

j_call: TRBJ2-2
clone_size: .
d_call: TRBD2
v_call: TRBV18
cdr3_nt: TGTGCCAGCTCTCGCCGGACTAGCGGGAACACCGGGGAGCTGTTTTTT
cdr3_aa: CASSRRTSGNTGELFF

j_call: TRBJ2-6
clone_size: once
d_call: .
v_call: TRBV10-3
cdr3_nt: TGTGCCATCACCGAAGGACAGACCTCTGGGGCCAACGTCCTGACTTTC
cdr3_aa: CAITEGQTSGANVLTF

j_call: TRBJ2-5
clone_size: once
d_call: .
v_call: TRBV12-3/TRBV12-4
cdr3_nt: TGTGCCAGCACCCTTTTCCTGGAGACCCAGTACTTC
cdr3_aa: CASTLFLETQYF

j_call: TRBJ1-5
clone_size: many
d_call: .
v_call: TRBV19
cdr3_nt: TGTGCCAGTAGTTTTTCCGAGAGGCGGTATAGCAATCAGCCCCAGCATTTT
cdr3_aa: CASSFSERRYSNQPQHF

j_call: TRBJ2-5
clone_size: .
d_call: TRBD1
v_call: TRBV2
cdr3_nt: TGTGCCAGCCTCGGACAGGCGCAAGAGACCCAGTACTTC
cdr3_aa: CASLGQAQETQYF

j_call: TRBJ1-3
clone_size: .
d_call: TRBD1
v_call: TRBV28
cdr3_nt: TGTGCCAGCAGTGAAGCAGGGGGCGCCTCTGGAAACACCATATATTTT
cdr3_aa: CASSEAGGASGNTIYF

j_call: TRBJ1-2
clone_size: .
d_call: TRBD1
v_call: TRBV29-1
cdr3_nt: TGCAGCGTTGGGGACAGTTATGGCTACACCTTC
cdr3_aa: CSVGDSYGYTF

j_call: TRBJ1-1
clone_size: .
d_call: .
v_call: TRBV6-2/TRBV6-3
cdr3_nt: TGTGCCAGCAGTTCTGCGGGCGCCGACACTGAAGCTTTCTTT
cdr3_aa: CASSSAGADTEAFF

j_call: TRBJ1-1
clone_size: .
d_call: .
v_call: TRBV9
cdr3_nt: TGTGCCAGCAGCGTAGGGGGAGGGGTGGGCACTGAAGCTTTCTTT
cdr3_aa: CASSVGGGVGTEAFF

j_call: TRBJ2-7
clone_size: many
d_call: TRBD2
v_call: TRBV6-6
cdr3_nt: TGTGCCAGCAGCATAGCGGGAGGAGGCTACGAGCAGTACTTC
cdr3_aa: CASSIAGGGYEQYF

j_call: TRBJ2-1
clone_size: .
d_call: .
v_call: TRBV12-3/TRBV12-4
cdr3_nt: TGTGCCAGCAGGGGGCTATCCTACAATGAGCAGTTCTTC
cdr3_aa: CASRGLSYNEQFF

j_call: TRBJ2-3
clone_size: .
d_call: .
v_call: TRBV19
cdr3_nt: TGTGCCAGTTCGCAGGGCCCAAATACGCAGTATTTT
cdr3_aa: CASSQGPNTQYF

j_call: TRBJ1-1
clone_size: .
d_call: .
v_call: TRBV3-1/TRBV3-2
cdr3_nt: TGTGCCAGCAGCCAAAGGGGCAGAACTGAAGCTTTCTTT
cdr3_aa: CASSQRGRTEAFF

j_call: TRBJ2-3
clone_size: .
d_call: .
v_call: TRBV2
cdr3_nt: TGTGCCAGCAGAGAAGGGGGGCCTAGCACAGATACGCAGTATTTT
cdr3_aa: CASREGGPSTDTQYF

j_call: TRBJ2-3
clone_size: .
d_call: TRBD2
v_call: TRBV19
cdr3_nt: TGTGCCAGTAGTATCCAACTAGCGGGAGGGCCAGGGACAGATACGCAGTATTTT
cdr3_aa: CASSIQLAGGPGTDTQYF

j_call: TRBJ2-1
clone_size: .
d_call: TRBD1
v_call: TRBV29-1
cdr3_nt: TGCAGCGTTGACAGGGGGCGTAGCTACAATGAGCAGTTCTTC
cdr3_aa: CSVDRGRSYNEQFF

j_call: TRBJ2-1
clone_size: .
d_call: .
v_call: TRBV5-1
cdr3_nt: TGCGCCAGCAGCTCACAGGGAGACGAGCAGTTCTTC
cdr3_aa: CASSSQGDEQFF

j_call: TRBJ2-7
clone_size: .
d_call: .
v_call: TRBV28
cdr3_nt: TGTGCCAGCAGCCCTGGAGGACGCTCCTACGAGCAGTACTTC
cdr3_aa: CASSPGGRSYEQYF

j_call: TRBJ2-7
clone_size: .
d_call: TRBD1
v_call: TRBV28
cdr3_nt: TGTGCCAGCAGTTTAACGGGACAGGGCTCCTACGAGCAGTACTTC
cdr3_aa: CASSLTGQGSYEQYF